This TCR beta chain was sequenced during a study of T cell responses to AZD1222 COVID-19 vaccine. About the study: Second-dose intervals of approximately 4 or approximately 12 weeks were pooled.

Points from the study as a whole: Spike regions recognized by vaccine-associated CD4 TCRs spanned the protein, led by 160-218 and 743-854. White British ancestry dominated among donors, who included more females, and clonal diversity was possibly underestimated.

Details on this clone: Its antigen remains unidentified.

Generated by immunoSEQ multiplex PCR, the TCRdb table keeps only in-frame clones and is missing some. The sample shows about 190,000 clones, 85% to 90% of them seen only once. With 5 bases removed from V and 7 bases from J, the gap between germline ends came to 18 bases. This CDR3 is 15 amino acids long. CDR1 and CDR2 (germline): MNHEY, SMNVEV (reference sequence). V and J are TRBV27 and TRBJ1-5; no clear D. Sequenced here: peripheral blood, sampled on day 0 of AZD1222 vaccination. The origin of this receptor is an adult in good health. CDR3 in amino acids: CASSPTPINPQPQHF. CDR3 nucleotide sequence: TGTGCCAGCAGTCCCACACCTATAAATCCACAGCCCCAGCATTTT.